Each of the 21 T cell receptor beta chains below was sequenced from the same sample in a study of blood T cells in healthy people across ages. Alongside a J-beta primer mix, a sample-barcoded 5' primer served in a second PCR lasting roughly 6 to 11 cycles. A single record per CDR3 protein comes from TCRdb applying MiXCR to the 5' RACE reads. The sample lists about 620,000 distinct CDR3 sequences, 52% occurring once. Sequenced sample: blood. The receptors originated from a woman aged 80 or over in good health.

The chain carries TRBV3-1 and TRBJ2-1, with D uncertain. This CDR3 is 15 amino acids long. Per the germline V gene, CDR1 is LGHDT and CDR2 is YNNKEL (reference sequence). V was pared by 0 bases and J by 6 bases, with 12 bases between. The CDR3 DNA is TGTGCCAGCAGCCAAGATACACGAACCGGCAATGAGCAGTTCTTC. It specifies CASSQDTRTGNEQFF.

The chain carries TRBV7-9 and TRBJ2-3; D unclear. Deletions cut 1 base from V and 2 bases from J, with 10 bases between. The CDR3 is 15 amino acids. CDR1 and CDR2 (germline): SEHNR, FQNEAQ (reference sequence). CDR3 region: CASSLVLSTTDTQYF. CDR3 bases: TGTGCCAGCAGCTTAGTCCTGTCGACCACAGATACGCAGTATTTT. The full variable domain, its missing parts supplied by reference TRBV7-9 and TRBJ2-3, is DTGVSQNPRHKITKRGQNVTFRCDPISEHNRLYWYRQTLGQGPEFLTYFQNEAQLEKSRLLSDRFSAERPKGSFSTLEIQRTEQGDSAMYLCASSLVLSTTDTQYFGPGTRLTVL.

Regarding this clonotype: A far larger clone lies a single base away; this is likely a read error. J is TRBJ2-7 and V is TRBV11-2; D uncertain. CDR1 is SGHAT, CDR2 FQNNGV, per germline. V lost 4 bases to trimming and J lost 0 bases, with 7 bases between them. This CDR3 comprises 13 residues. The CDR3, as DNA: TGTGCCAGCAGCTCTATGAGCTCCTACGAGCAGTACTTC. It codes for CASSSMSSYEQYF.

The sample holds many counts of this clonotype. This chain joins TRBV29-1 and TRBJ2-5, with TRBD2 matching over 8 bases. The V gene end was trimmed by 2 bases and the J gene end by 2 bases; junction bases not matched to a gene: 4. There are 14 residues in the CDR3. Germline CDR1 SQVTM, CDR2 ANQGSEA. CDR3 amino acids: CSVEPGGRQETQYF. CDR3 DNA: TGCAGCGTTGAACCGGGGGGGAGACAAGAGACCCAGTACTTC.

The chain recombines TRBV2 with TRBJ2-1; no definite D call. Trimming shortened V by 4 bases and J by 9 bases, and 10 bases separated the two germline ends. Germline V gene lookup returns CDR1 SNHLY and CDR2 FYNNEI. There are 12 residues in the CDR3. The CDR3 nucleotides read TGTGCCAGCAGTGTATTGGGCGGTGAGCAGTTCTTC. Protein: CASSVLGGEQFF. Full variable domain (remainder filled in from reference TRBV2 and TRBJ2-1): EPEVTQTPSHQVTQMGQEVILRCVPISNHLYFYWYRQILGQKVEFLVSFYNNEISEKSEIFDDQFSVERPDGSNFTLKIRSTKLEDSAMYFCASSVLGGEQFFGPGTRLTVL.

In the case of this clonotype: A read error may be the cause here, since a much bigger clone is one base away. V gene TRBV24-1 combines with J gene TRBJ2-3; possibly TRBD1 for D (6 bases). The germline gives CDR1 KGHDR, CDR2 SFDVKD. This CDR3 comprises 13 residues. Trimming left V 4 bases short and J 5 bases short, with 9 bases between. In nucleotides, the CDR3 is TGTGCCACCAGTGAGGCGACAGGAGATACGCAGTATTTT. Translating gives CATSEATGDTQYF.

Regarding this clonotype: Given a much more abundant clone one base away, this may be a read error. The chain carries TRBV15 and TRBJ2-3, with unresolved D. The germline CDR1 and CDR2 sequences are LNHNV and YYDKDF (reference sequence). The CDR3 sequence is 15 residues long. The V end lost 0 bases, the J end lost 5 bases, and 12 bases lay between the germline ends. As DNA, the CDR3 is TGTGCCACCAGCAGAGATAGACCGTCAATAGATACGCAGTATTTT. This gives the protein CATSRDRPSIDTQYF.

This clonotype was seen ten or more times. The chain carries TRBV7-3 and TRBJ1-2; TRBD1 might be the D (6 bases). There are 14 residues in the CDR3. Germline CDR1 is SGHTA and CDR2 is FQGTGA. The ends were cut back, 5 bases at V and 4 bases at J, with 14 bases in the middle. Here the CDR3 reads CASSPSGGVYGYTF. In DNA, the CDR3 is TGTGCCAGCAGCCCTTCGGGGGGCGTCTATGGCTACACCTTC.

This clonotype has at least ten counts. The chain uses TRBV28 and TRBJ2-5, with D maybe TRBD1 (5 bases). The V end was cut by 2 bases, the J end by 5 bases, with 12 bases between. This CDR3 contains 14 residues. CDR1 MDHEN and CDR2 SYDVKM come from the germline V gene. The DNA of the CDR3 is TGTGCCAGCAGTTTACTCGACAGTAGGGAGACCCAGTACTTC. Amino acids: CASSLLDSRETQYF.

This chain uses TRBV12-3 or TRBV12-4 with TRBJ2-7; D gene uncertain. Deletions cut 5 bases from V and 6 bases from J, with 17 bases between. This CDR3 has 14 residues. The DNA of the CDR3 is TGTGCCAGCAGTCCAGTCTACCCCTTGGGCGAGCAGTACTTC. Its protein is CASSPVYPLGEQYF.

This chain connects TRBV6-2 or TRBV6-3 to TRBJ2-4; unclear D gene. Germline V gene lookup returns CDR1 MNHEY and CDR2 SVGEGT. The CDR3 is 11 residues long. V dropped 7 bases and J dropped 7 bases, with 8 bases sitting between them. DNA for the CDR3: TGTGCCAGCACTTCCGGGAACATTCAGTACTTC. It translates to CASTSGNIQYF.

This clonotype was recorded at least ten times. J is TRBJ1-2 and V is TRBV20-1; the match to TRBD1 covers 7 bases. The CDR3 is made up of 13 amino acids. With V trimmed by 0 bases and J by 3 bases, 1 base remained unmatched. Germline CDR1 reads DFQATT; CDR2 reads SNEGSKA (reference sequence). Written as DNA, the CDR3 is TGCAGTGCTAGAGACAGGGGGTACTATGGCTACACCTTC. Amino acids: CSARDRGYYGYTF.

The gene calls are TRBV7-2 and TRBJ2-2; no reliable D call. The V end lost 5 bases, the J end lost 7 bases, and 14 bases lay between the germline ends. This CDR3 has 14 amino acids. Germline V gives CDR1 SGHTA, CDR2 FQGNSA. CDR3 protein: CASSPWGSGGELFF. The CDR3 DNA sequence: TGTGCCAGCAGCCCCTGGGGATCCGGCGGGGAGCTGTTTTTT.

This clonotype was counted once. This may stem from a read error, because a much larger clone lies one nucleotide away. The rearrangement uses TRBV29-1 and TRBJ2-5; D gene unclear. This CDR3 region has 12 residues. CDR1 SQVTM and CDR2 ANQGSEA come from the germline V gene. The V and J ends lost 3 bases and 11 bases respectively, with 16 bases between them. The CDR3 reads CSVDKGGNEQYF. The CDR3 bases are TGCAGCGTTGATAAGGGTGGGAATGAGCAGTACTTC.

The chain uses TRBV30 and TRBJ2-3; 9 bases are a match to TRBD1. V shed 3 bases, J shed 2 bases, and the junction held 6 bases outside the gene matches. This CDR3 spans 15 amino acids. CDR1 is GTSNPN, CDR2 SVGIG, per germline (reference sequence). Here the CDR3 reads CAWSPGTGFTDTQYF. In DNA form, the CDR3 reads TGTGCCTGGAGCCCCGGGACAGGGTTCACAGATACGCAGTATTTT.

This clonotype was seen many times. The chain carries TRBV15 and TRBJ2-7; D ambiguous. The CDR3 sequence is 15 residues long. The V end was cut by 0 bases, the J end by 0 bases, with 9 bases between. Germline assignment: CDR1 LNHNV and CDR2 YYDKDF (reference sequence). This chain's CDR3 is CATSRDFADSYEQYF. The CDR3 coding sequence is TGTGCCACCAGCAGAGATTTCGCAGACTCCTACGAGCAGTACTTC.

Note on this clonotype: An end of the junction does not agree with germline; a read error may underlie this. The CDR3 coding sequence is TGTGCCAGCTGTTTGACAGGGGGTTACAATGAGCAGTTCTTC. It codes for CASCLTGGYNEQFF. The J gene is TRBJ2-1, the V gene TRBV27; 9 bases align to TRBD1. Per germline, CDR1 MNHEY and CDR2 SMNVEV (reference sequence). The CDR3 loop spans 14 amino acids.

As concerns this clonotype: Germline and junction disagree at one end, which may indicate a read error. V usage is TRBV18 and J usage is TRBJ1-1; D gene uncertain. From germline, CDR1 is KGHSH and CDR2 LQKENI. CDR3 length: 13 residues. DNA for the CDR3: TGTGCCAGCGCACCAGAACAAAACACTGAAGCTTTCTTT. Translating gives CASAPEQNTEAFF. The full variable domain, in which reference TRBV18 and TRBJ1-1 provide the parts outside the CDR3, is NAGVMQNPRHLVRRRGQEARLRCSPMKGHSHVYWYRQLPEEGLKFMVYLQKENIIDESGMPKERFSAEFPKEGPSILRIQQVVRGDSAAYFCASAPEQNTEAFFGQGTRLTVV.

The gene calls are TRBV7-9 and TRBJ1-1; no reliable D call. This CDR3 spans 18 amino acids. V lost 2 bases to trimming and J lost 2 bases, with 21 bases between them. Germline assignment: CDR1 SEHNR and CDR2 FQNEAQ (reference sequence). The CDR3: CASSLFTLRTQLNTEAFF. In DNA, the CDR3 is TGTGCCAGCAGCTTATTCACCTTAAGGACCCAGCTCAACACTGAAGCTTTCTTT.

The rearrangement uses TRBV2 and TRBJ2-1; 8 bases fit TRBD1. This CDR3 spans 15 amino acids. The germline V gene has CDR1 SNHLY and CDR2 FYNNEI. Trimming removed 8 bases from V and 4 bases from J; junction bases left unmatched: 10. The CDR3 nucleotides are TGTGCCAGCGTGGGCGGACAGGGCGCGTACAATGAGCAGTTCTTC. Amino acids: CASVGGQGAYNEQFF.

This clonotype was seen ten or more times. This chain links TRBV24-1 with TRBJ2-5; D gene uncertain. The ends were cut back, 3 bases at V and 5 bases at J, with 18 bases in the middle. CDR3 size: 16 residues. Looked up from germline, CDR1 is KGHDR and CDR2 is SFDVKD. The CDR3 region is CATSDLMATRTETQYF. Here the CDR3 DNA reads TGTGCCACCAGTGATCTCATGGCCACCCGAACGGAGACCCAGTACTTC.